This T cell receptor beta chain was recorded in a study of identifying expanded T cells in peripheral blood. General study points: Clone count variance between approximately two-week samples rose with total template count. Differentially abundant clones: roughly 1.2 between replicates, approximately 15 at around 15 days, more than 18 at four.

Only in-frame clones appear in the TCRdb table, and some are missing; sequencing was by immunoSEQ multiplex PCR. The sample has 100,000 or so clones; over 75% are singletons. CDR1 MNHEY and CDR2 SVGAGI come from the germline V gene. V was cut by 5 bases and J by 4 bases, with 6 bases left in between. CDR3 size: 11 residues. During the collection period, no donor immune events like infections were recorded. Comments on this clone: What it binds is unknown.

The rearrangement joins TRBV6-5 to TRBJ2-7; D uncertain. The sequenced sample was blood. The origin of this receptor is a person between 18 and 69 years old in good health. The CDR3 here is CASSLIYEQYF. The CDR3 nucleotides are TGTGCCAGCAGTCTTATTTACGAGCAGTACTTC.